This is a list of T cell receptor beta chains from one sample in a study of blood T cell repertoires in COVID-19. Generated by immunoSEQ multiplex PCR, the TCRdb table keeps only in-frame clones and is missing some. The sample yields 120,000 to 150,000 clones, about 88% seen once. The sequenced sample consisted of peripheral blood. The receptors shown here come from a human donor in a cohort sampled during active COVID-19. Both conserved end residues are trimmed from each CDR3. Fields, in order: J gene, clone size, V gene, CDR3 protein. Clone size is stated in some rows and not others, as once, few, many or a class when expanded.

J: TRBJ2-5; size: -; V: TRBV6-2/TRBV6-3; CDR3: ASSSGQAGQETQY
J: TRBJ2-7; size: -; V: TRBV28; CDR3: ASSGFYEQY
J: TRBJ1-4; size: -; V: TRBV9; CDR3: ASSAREGATNEKLF
J: TRBJ1-1; size: -; V: TRBV19; CDR3: ASSIGGIEAF
J: TRBJ1-4; size: -; V: TRBV5-4; CDR3: ASSLDRATSNEKLF
J: TRBJ1-6; size: -; V: TRBV6-5; CDR3: ASSYTGQGLGSPLH
J: TRBJ2-2; size: -; V: TRBV6-4; CDR3: ASRRETGSGELF
J: TRBJ2-1; size: -; V: TRBV9; CDR3: ASGAGGLSNEQF
J: TRBJ2-1; size: -; V: TRBV19; CDR3: ASSMAGGSYNEQF
J: TRBJ2-1; size: -; V: TRBV28; CDR3: ASSFGDVYEQF
J: TRBJ1-3; size: -; V: TRBV6-5; CDR3: ASWPNSSGNTIY
J: TRBJ2-3; size: -; V: TRBV6-2/TRBV6-3; CDR3: ASSYVRRGPFTDTQY
J: TRBJ2-7; size: -; V: TRBV7-2; CDR3: ASSLSSGRAAEQY
J: TRBJ2-1; size: once; V: TRBV18; CDR3: ASSTTTGAGSYNEQF
J: TRBJ1-1; size: once; V: TRBV28; CDR3: ASSLRTSEAF
J: TRBJ1-1; size: -; V: TRBV19; CDR3: ASSGTENTEAF
J: TRBJ1-4; size: -; V: TRBV28; CDR3: ASSEPGQDEKLF
J: TRBJ2-2; size: -; V: TRBV19; CDR3: ATLDRGTTGELF
J: TRBJ2-1; size: -; V: TRBV4-1; CDR3: ASSQPGLAGEEQF
J: TRBJ1-6; size: -; V: TRBV19; CDR3: ASKDRATSPLH
J: TRBJ1-2; size: -; V: TRBV6-2/TRBV6-3; CDR3: ASSYAASTQF
J: TRBJ2-7; size: few; V: TRBV7-9; CDR3: ASSPLRLDSYEQY
J: TRBJ1-5; size: -; V: TRBV7-9; CDR3: ASSLATGQGNQPQH
J: TRBJ2-3; size: -; V: TRBV6-5; CDR3: ASSPGTGPDTQY
J: TRBJ2-7; size: -; V: TRBV11-2; CDR3: ASSPGVIKN
J: TRBJ1-1; size: -; V: TRBV19; CDR3: ASSVTGGLNVGAF